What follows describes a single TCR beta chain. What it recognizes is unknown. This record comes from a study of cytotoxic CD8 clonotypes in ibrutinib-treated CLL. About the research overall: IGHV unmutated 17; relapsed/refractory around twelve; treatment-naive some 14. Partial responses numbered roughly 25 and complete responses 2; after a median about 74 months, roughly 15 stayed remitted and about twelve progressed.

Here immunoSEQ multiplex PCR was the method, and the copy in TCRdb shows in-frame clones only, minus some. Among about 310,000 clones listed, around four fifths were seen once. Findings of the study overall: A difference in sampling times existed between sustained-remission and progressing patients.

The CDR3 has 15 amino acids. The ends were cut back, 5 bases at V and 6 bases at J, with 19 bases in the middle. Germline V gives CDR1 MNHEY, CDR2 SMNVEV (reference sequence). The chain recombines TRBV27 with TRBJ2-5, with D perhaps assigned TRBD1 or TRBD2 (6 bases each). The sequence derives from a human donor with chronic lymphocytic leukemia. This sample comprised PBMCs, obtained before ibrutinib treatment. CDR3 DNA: TGTGCCAGCAGTGCCCCGGGGGCCAGGAGAAAGACCCAGTACTTC. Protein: CASSAPGARRKTQYF.